Sequencing of this TCR beta chain was carried out in a study of T cells in Graves' hyperthyroidism and ophthalmopathy (dated by TCRdb to between 2017 and 2020). Background for the entire study: Peripheral blood was collected at initial diagnosis, before any treatment. To identify TCR V-J signatures that set the groups apart, the researchers used a discovery cohort of about a hundred patients, made up of 40 to 45 with Graves' ophthalmopathy and 57 with stable Graves' hyperthyroidism. An independent validation cohort of about 20 hyperthyroidism patients and 15 or so patients who later progressed to ophthalmopathy tested prospective prediction of ophthalmopathy. The 100 or so discovery patients were randomly split 7:3 into training and test sets. The study also compared thyroid tissue and blood T-cell repertoires from five or six Graves' hyperthyroidism patients. After sampling, hyperthyroidism patients received methimazole starting at 30 mg daily, and ophthalmopathy patients received high-dose intravenous methylprednisolone. The paper describes TCR Vbeta CDR3 sequencing of about 140 peripheral blood samples, made up of some 40 ophthalmopathy patients, more than 70 hyperthyroidism patients and some 17 progressor patients. Broader findings and caveats from the paper: In validation, the model predicted progression to ophthalmopathy with roughly 70% sensitivity and roughly 72% specificity, a median of approximately 6.7 months before onset. Sample size was not statistically predetermined, and investigators were not blinded to group allocation. A model built on a 13 V-J signature distinguished ophthalmopathy from stable hyperthyroidism, reaching 87.88% sensitivity and around 81% specificity in cross-validation and 80%/75% in testing. Blood samples also contained most of the expanded thyroid clonotypes (frequency above 0.001), which suggests that blood repertoires may reflect thyroid immune responses.

Ophthalmopathy patients had moderately to severely active disease, with a Clinical Activity Score of 3 or more, a NOSPECS grade of 4 or more, and a disease duration of less than 3 months. The study excluded patients with uncontrolled infections, other autoimmune diseases, pregnancy or lactation. Clinical symptoms, serum thyroxine and TRAb, thyroid ultrasound, and orbital computed tomography formed the basis for the diagnoses. PBMCs were isolated from 10 ml of fresh peripheral blood by Ficoll-Paque density gradient centrifugation. Trizol reagent was used to extract total RNA, and RNA quality was then checked on an Agilent 2100 Bioanalyzer. This clonotype was picked up many times. Its recognized antigen is unknown. Nothing much larger sits one base from this clone, and base qualities are not available. Amplification of TCR beta CDR3 regions was carried out from RNA transcripts. The TCR CDR3 was subjected to a first round of RT-PCR using the HTBI primer set and the Qiagen OneStep RT-PCR kit. A second multiplex PCR round built the libraries, followed by size selection and purification. Libraries were sequenced paired-end with 100 bp reads on an Illumina HiSeq2000. From the authors' description of their analysis: SOAPnuke was used to process the raw data, with reads discarded if the reads contained adapters or uncalled bases, had a mean Phred below 15, or lacked an exact constant-primer or identifier match. COPE v1.2.5 was used to merge high-quality paired reads, and clonotypes were defined as unique nucleotide sequences. MiTCR v1.1 was used to align the clonotypes against IMGT TRBV, TRBD and TRBJ reference segments. Analysis was restricted to V-J combinations with a frequency above 0.0001, which covered roughly 99% of repertoires. A TCS score was defined as the ratio between F50 (clonal expansion) and ExV (chaos), using BLOSUM62-based TCRdist between CDR3 peptides within each V-J. Welch's t-statistics and random forest reduced approximately 520 V-J features to under 15, which were used in a naive Bayes classifier (R e1071). TCRdb trimmed public reads at Q25 via fastp, called clones via MiXCR and kept in-frame beta chains. Duplicate CDR3 protein sequences are folded into a single record with the most common DNA and genes. The V and J calls come from TCRdb's annotation, not from the publication. Recorded for this sample are 300,000 to 500,000 distinct CDR3 sequences; around 15% of them occurred a single time. 25% to 30% of the sample goes to the ten largest clones.

The CDR3 goes from the cysteine to the phenylalanine over 17 residues. Only the CDR3 DNA stays, 51 bases, in frame from base 1. Reading the germline V gene gives CDR1 SNHLY and CDR2 FYNNEI. At the junction V is shortened by 11 bases and J by 6 bases, with 29 bases in between. Sequenced sample: blood. The source of this sequence is a man aged 45-65 years with Graves' ophthalmopathy. The chain joins TRBV2 to TRBJ2-1; 7 matching bases give a weak D call of TRBD1. The CDR3 in this case is CAESIQDRRLDINEQFF. The base sequence is TGTGCCGAAAGTATACAGGACAGGCGACTAGATATCAATGAGCAGTTCTTC. The variable domain in full, with residues beyond the CDR3 obtained from the reference TRBV2 and TRBJ2-1 genes, is EPEVTQTPSHQVTQMGQEVILRCVPISNHLYFYWYRQILGQKVEFLVSFYNNEISEKSEIFDDQFSVERPDGSNFTLKIRSTKLEDSAMYFCAESIQDRRLDINEQFFGPGTRLTVL.